A selection of T cell receptor beta chains follows, all from one sample in a study of blood T cell repertoires in COVID-19. Profiling relied on immunoSEQ multiplex PCR, and the TCRdb table lists in-frame clones only, not all of them. The table lists roughly 250,000 clones, roughly 91% of them singletons. The sequenced sample consisted of PBMCs or T cells enriched from blood (not recorded which). The receptors were sampled from a man aged 35 to 55 who had recovered from COVID-19. The CDR3 runs from the conserved cysteine through the conserved F or W. A D gene is named only where the DNA matches it firmly. The size of a clone is reported for some rows only, either as once, few or many, or as a class for expanded clones.

abundance	d_gene	j_gene	len	v_gene	CDR3aa	CDR3nt
.	TRBD2	TRBJ2-2	17	TRBV7-8	CASSLDVRERRTGELFF	TGTGCCAGCAGCTTAGATGTGCGGGAGAGACGCACCGGGGAGCTGTTTTTT
.	TRBD1	TRBJ2-1	15	TRBV9	CASSLSTGRSNEQFF	TGTGCCAGCAGCCTCTCGACAGGGCGCTCCAATGAGCAGTTCTTC
.	.	TRBJ1-4	17	TRBV7-2	CASSLYSGGMANEKLFF	TGTGCCAGCAGCTTATATTCCGGCGGGATGGCTAATGAAAAACTGTTTTTT
.	TRBD1	TRBJ1-3	17	TRBV25-1	CASSGPGQGRNGNTIYF	TGTGCCAGCAGTGGACCGGGACAGGGACGGAATGGAAACACCATATATTTT
.	TRBD2	TRBJ2-3	17	TRBV6-2/TRBV6-3	CASSPVGGSRDTDTQYF	TGTGCCAGCAGTCCAGTCGGCGGGAGTCGGGACACAGATACGCAGTATTTT
.	.	TRBJ2-5	14	TRBV7-3	CASSRDTSEETQYF	TGTGCCAGCAGCCGGGACACGAGTGAAGAGACCCAGTACTTC
.	TRBD1	TRBJ2-7	14	TRBV14	CASSQGSGGREQYF	TGTGCCAGCAGCCAAGGCTCAGGGGGCCGCGAGCAGTACTTC
once	.	TRBJ2-5	13	TRBV19	CASSIPRGETQYF	TGTGCCAGTAGTATCCCTCGGGGGGAGACCCAGTACTTC
.	.	TRBJ2-7	12	TRBV5-5	CASSFAGSEQYF	TGTGCCAGCAGCTTCGCAGGGTCCGAGCAGTACTTC
.	TRBD2	TRBJ2-5	14	TRBV18	CASSPKGLEETQYF	TGTGCCAGCTCTCCCAAGGGACTAGAAGAGACCCAGTACTTC
.	TRBD1	TRBJ2-1	16	TRBV5-4	CASRLDFGTDYNEQFF	TGTGCCAGCAGGTTGGACTTCGGGACAGATTACAATGAGCAGTTCTTC
.	TRBD1	TRBJ1-1	13	TRBV19	CASSRRQGAEAFF	TGTGCCAGTAGTAGGCGACAGGGGGCTGAAGCTTTCTTT
.	.	TRBJ2-5	13	TRBV19	CASSSSPQETQYF	TGTGCCAGTAGTAGTAGCCCCCAAGAGACCCAGTACTTC
.	TRBD2	TRBJ2-1	17	TRBV5-4	CASSSGTSARSYNEQFF	TGTGCCAGCAGCTCCGGGACTAGCGCGAGATCTTACAATGAGCAGTTCTTC
.	.	TRBJ1-2	15	TRBV4-1	CASSQGVTGNYGYTF	TGCGCCAGCAGCCAAGGGGTCACAGGTAACTATGGCTACACCTTC
.	TRBD2	TRBJ2-7	14	TRBV7-9	CASSKAGGTYEQYF	TGTGCCAGCAGTAAAGCGGGAGGAACCTACGAGCAGTACTTC
once	.	TRBJ2-3	16	TRBV9	CASSPWGQTSTDTQYF	TGTGCCAGCAGTCCCTGGGGGCAGACTAGCACAGATACGCAGTATTTT
once	TRBD2	TRBJ2-5	14	TRBV11-2	CASSLLAGGETQYF	TGTGCCAGCAGCTTACTAGCGGGAGGGGAGACCCAGTACTTC
.	.	TRBJ1-1	15	TRBV7-6	CASSLTAEVNTEAFF	TGTGCCAGCAGCTTAACGGCAGAGGTGAACACTGAAGCTTTCTTT
.	TRBD1	TRBJ1-4	15	TRBV5-1	CASSRPDRDGEKLFF	TGCGCCAGCAGCCGCCCGGACAGGGATGGGGAAAAACTGTTTTTT
.	TRBD2	TRBJ2-5	17	TRBV7-9	CASSLMTSGRAGETQYF	TGTGCCAGCAGCTTAATGACTAGCGGGAGGGCCGGTGAGACCCAGTACTTC
.	TRBD1	TRBJ1-4	16	TRBV27	CASTTLQGATNEKLFF	TGTGCCAGCACCACCCTCCAGGGGGCAACTAATGAAAAACTGTTTTTT
.	.	TRBJ1-1	13	TRBV30	CAWSPTGSTEAFF	TGTGCCTGGAGTCCAACAGGGAGCACTGAAGCTTTCTTT
.	.	TRBJ2-1	11	TRBV5-6	CASSFGLEQFF	TGTGCCAGCAGCTTCGGACTAGAGCAGTTCTTC
.	TRBD2	TRBJ2-7	13	TRBV3-1/TRBV3-2	CASSQGEGYEQYF	TGTGCCAGCAGCCAAGGGGAGGGCTACGAGCAGTACTTC
.	.	TRBJ2-7	11	TRBV12-3/TRBV12-4	CASSLGSPQYF	TGTGCCAGCAGTTTGGGGAGTCCGCAGTACTTC